Included here is one T cell receptor (beta chain) sequence, with context. What it binds is unknown. This sample was taken from a study of CD8 T cells in Susac syndrome. Notes on the study in general: The number of individuals included in the study's TCR sequencing and HLA analysis was acknowledged as relatively small.

Roughly 0.45 to 1 ug RNA was reverse transcribed with random hexamers. Amplification of TCR beta CDR3 used immunoSEQ multiplex PCR across 54 Vbeta and 13 Jbeta. One entry per CDR3 protein results from TCRdb running MiXCR on the immunoSEQ multiplex PCR reads. The sample includes some 110,000 distinct CDR3 sequences, approximately 93% seen only once; the top ten take more than 0.25%. TCR beta from blood CD8+ and CD4+ T cells was sequenced. FACS was used to enrich TEMRA cells, whereas the CD8+ and CD4+ T cells were obtained by negative isolation. This CDR3 comprises 14 residues. V lost 3 bases to trimming and J lost 9 bases, with 15 bases between them.

Sequencing input: CD8+ T cells from PBMCs. The receptor was derived from a human donor with multiple sclerosis. The chain joins TRBV12-3 or TRBV12-4 to TRBJ2-1; D ambiguous. In DNA, the CDR3 is TGTGCCAGCAGTTTTGTTTCTAGTTCCCCTGAGCAGTTCTTC. It specifies CASSFVSSSPEQFF.